This entry features one TCR beta chain sequence. No antigen is known for it. From germline, CDR1 is SGHRS and CDR2 YFSETQ. Trimming removed 4 bases from V and 5 bases from J; junction bases left unmatched: 7. The CDR3 is 15 amino acids. The sample originates from a study of regulatory T cells in long-lasting Graves disease. The wider study: Persistent Graves' disease meant over 5 years of antithyroid drugs with positive TSH receptor antibodies.

Sample time point: persistent/refractory GD, antithyroid drugs over 5 years with positive TRAb. From RNA extracted from PBMCs, the TCR library was made. For TCR beta, libraries came from iRepertoire HTBI primers and Arm-PCR of CDR3 regions. A single record per CDR3 protein comes from TCRdb applying MiXCR to the multiplex PCR reads. The sample shows approximately 470,000 distinct CDR3 sequences, less than 25% of them seen only once. Regarding the study as a whole: For persistent Graves' patients, TCR diversity was lower than for newly diagnosed ones. Persistent disease was characterized by preferential usage of TRBV28, TRBJ1-2 and TRBJ2-5.

The sequence was obtained from a female donor with Graves disease. The source was peripheral blood mononuclear cells (PBMCs), collected when the disease was refractory, from a patient treated with antithyroid drugs. The V and J genes are TRBV5-1 and TRBJ2-5; 11 bases are shared with TRBD1. The CDR3 DNA sequence: TGCGCCAGCAGCACGGACAGGGGGCGATTGGAGACCCAGTACTTC. Translated: CASSTDRGRLETQYF. Based on the CDR3 plus reference TRBV5-1 and TRBJ2-5, the full variable domain is KAGVTQTPRYLIKTRGQQVTLSCSPISGHRSVSWYQQTPGQGLQFLFEYFSETQRNKGNFPGRFSGRQFSNSRSEMNVSTLELGDSALYLCASSTDRGRLETQYFGPGTRLLVL.